These 5 T cell receptor beta chains originate from one sample sequenced in a study of HIV-infected patients and healthy controls. Reverse transcription used 450 to 550 ng RNA and constant-region primers for alpha and beta. Each of the alpha and beta chains got its own library through chain-specific third strand synthesis with indices. A single record per CDR3 protein comes from TCRdb applying MiXCR to the 5' RACE reads. This table has some 6,900 distinct CDR3 sequences, roughly 9.7% appearing once. The repertoire came from unfractionated whole blood and reflected all unsorted peripheral T cells. Source: blood, taken before antiretroviral therapy. These receptors all stem from an adult with HIV infection.

This clonotype showed up many times. This rearrangement joins TRBV10-3 to TRBJ1-5; D ambiguous. Trimming took off 0 bases at V and 10 bases at J, with 16 bases between the two ends. Germline assignment: CDR1 ENHRY and CDR2 SYGVKD. This CDR3 contains 15 residues. CDR3 DNA sequence: TGTGCCATCAGTGAGTCCTGGGCCGCCGCAGATCCCCAGCATTTT. Translated, it gives CAISESWAAADPQHF.

This clonotype was picked up a small number of times. The V and J genes are TRBV5-6 and TRBJ2-1, with 7 bases matching TRBD2. V lost 1 base to trimming and J lost 2 bases; unmatched junction nucleotides: 3. The germline CDR1 and CDR2 sequences are SGHDT and YYEEEE. CDR3 length: 15 amino acids. The CDR3 region is CASSLPSGAYNEQFF. The CDR3 region has the DNA TGTGCCAGCAGCTTGCCTAGCGGTGCCTACAATGAGCAGTTCTTC. Full variable domain (remainder filled in from reference TRBV5-6 and TRBJ2-1): DAGVTQSPTHLIKTRGQQVTLRCSPKSGHDTVSWYQQALGQGPQFIFQYYEEEERQRGNFPDRFSGHQFPNYSSELNVNALLLGDSALYLCASSLPSGAYNEQFFGPGTRLTVL.

This clonotype came up many times. V and J are TRBV6-5 and TRBJ2-5; D is undetermined. CDR1 and CDR2 from the germline V gene are MNHEY and SVGAGI. The length of the CDR3 is 14 residues. Between the trimmed V and J ends, which lost 7 bases and 2 bases, there was a span of 14 bases. The CDR3 DNA follows: TGTGCCAGCAACCGTGCGAGTCGGCAAGAGACCCAGTACTTC. Amino acid sequence: CASNRASRQETQYF.

By frequency in the sample, this clonotype is medium-sized. V is TRBV6-2 or TRBV6-3 and J is TRBJ1-1; TRBD1 matches at 7 bases. This CDR3 is 13 amino acids long. Germline V CDR1 and CDR2: MNHEY, SVGEGT. V was pared by 5 bases and J by 4 bases, with 4 bases of the junction left unmatched. CDR3 loop: CASSRDRVTEAFF. The CDR3, as DNA: TGTGCCAGCAGTCGTGACAGGGTCACTGAAGCTTTCTTT.

This clonotype is medium-sized (0.01 to 0.1%) within its sample. V usage is TRBV28 and J usage is TRBJ1-1, with 8 bases lining up with TRBD1. The V gene end was trimmed by 2 bases and the J gene end by 2 bases; junction bases not matched to a gene: 7. The germline V gene has CDR1 MDHEN and CDR2 SYDVKM. The CDR3 covers 16 residues. The DNA of the CDR3 is TGTGCCAGCAGTTTACCCGGGACAGGATTTAACACTGAAGCTTTCTTT. Translation gives CASSLPGTGFNTEAFF.